Listed below are T cell receptor beta chains from one sample, sequenced in a study of shared clonotypes between healthy human individuals. The repertoire was sequenced with immunoSEQ multiplex PCR; TCRdb's copy has only in-frame clones and lacks some. The sample has more than 2 million clones, around 93% seen once. The sequenced sample was naive CD8+ T cells from PBMCs. The receptor source for this set is a man aged 18 to 29 in good health. Some clones in this sample may be carry-over from other donors' samples. The CDR3 runs from the conserved cysteine through the conserved F or W. A D gene is named only where the DNA matches it firmly. Part of the rows lack a size; the others show once, few, many or a class for expanded clones.

d_gene	v_gene	abundance	j_gene	len	CDR3aa	CDR3nt
NA	TRBV28	NA	TRBJ2-5	17	CASSLERDKMYQETQYF	TGTGCCAGCAGTTTAGAGAGGGACAAGATGTACCAAGAGACCCAGTACTTC
NA	TRBV29-1	NA	TRBJ2-1	13	CSVDNPNGGEQFF	TGCAGCGTTGATAACCCAAACGGGGGTGAGCAGTTCTTC
NA	TRBV9	NA	TRBJ2-3	17	CASSGGRGAAVTDTQYF	TGTGCCAGCAGCGGGGGGCGGGGTGCGGCGGTCACAGATACGCAGTATTTT
NA	TRBV28	NA	TRBJ2-7	16	CASSSIQGHRSYEQYF	TGTGCCAGCAGTTCCATACAGGGTCATCGATCCTACGAGCAGTACTTC
NA	TRBV10-1	few	TRBJ1-5	12	CASSDGFQPQHF	TGCGCCAGCAGTGATGGCTTTCAGCCCCAGCATTTT
NA	TRBV28	NA	TRBJ2-3	15	CASTPSGLASHTQYF	TGTGCCAGCACTCCTTCGGGGCTAGCGAGCCATACGCAGTATTTT
NA	TRBV4-1	NA	TRBJ2-7	16	CASSQEGGQGPYEQYF	TGCGCCAGCAGCCAAGAAGGTGGCCAGGGGCCCTACGAGCAGTACTTC
TRBD1	TRBV7-9	NA	TRBJ1-4	17	CASSFVPLGTGKEKLFF	TGTGCCAGCAGCTTCGTACCCCTGGGGACAGGGAAAGAAAAACTGTTTTTT
NA	TRBV5-8	NA	TRBJ2-7	14	CASSWAGGPPEGYF	TGTGCCAGCAGCTGGGCCGGCGGACCGCCCGAAGGGTACTTC
TRBD1	TRBV19	NA	TRBJ2-2	15	CASSISAGGYGELFF	TGTGCCAGTAGTATATCGGCAGGGGGCTACGGGGAGCTGTTTTTT
NA	TRBV28	NA	TRBJ1-2	12	CASSDFGVGYTF	TGTGCCAGCAGTGACTTTGGGGTCGGCTACACCTTC
NA	TRBV7-8	NA	TRBJ2-3	17	CASSVSRPREVTDTQYF	TGTGCCAGCAGCGTGTCAAGACCGAGAGAAGTGACAGATACGCAGTATTTT
TRBD1	TRBV7-9	once	TRBJ2-3	15	CASSSGQGITDTQYF	TGTGCCAGCAGCTCGGGACAGGGAATAACAGATACGCAGTATTTT
NA	TRBV7-9	NA	TRBJ1-5	15	CASSLAGDSNQPQHF	TGTGCCAGCAGCTTAGCAGGGGATAGCAATCAGCCCCAGCATTTT
NA	TRBV7-9	NA	TRBJ1-4	15	CASSSSSLGGEKLFF	TGTGCCAGCAGTTCCTCCTCATTGGGTGGTGAAAAACTGTTTTTT
TRBD1	TRBV7-2	NA	TRBJ2-6	18	CASSFPTGGDSGANVLTF	TGTGCCAGCAGCTTCCCGACAGGGGGTGACTCTGGGGCCAACGTCCTGACTTTC
TRBD2	TRBV10-3	NA	TRBJ2-1	18	CAISESSVGAGGEDEQFF	TGTGCCATCAGTGAGTCAAGTGTAGGAGCGGGAGGAGAGGATGAGCAGTTCTTC
NA	TRBV7-8	NA	TRBJ2-4	17	CASSSGQSGAAKNIQYF	TGTGCCAGCAGCTCAGGGCAGTCGGGCGCAGCCAAAAACATTCAGTACTTC
NA	TRBV7-9	NA	TRBJ2-7	16	CASSLAGEPSTIKQYF	TGTGCCAGCAGCCTTGCGGGCGAGCCTTCTACGATCAAGCAGTACTTC
NA	TRBV4-3	NA	TRBJ2-1	15	CASSQARGGGSEQFF	TGCGCCAGCAGCCAAGCCAGGGGAGGGGGTAGTGAGCAGTTCTTC
TRBD1	TRBV25-1	once	TRBJ1-1	14	CASSDRGRVTEAFF	TGTGCCAGCAGTGACAGGGGGCGCGTCACTGAAGCTTTCTTT
NA	TRBV21-1	NA	TRBJ1-3	17	CASSIHRGWNSGNTIYF	TGTGCCAGCAGCATTCACAGGGGTTGGAACTCTGGAAACACCATATATTTT
TRBD1	TRBV7-3	NA	TRBJ1-1	14	CASSPQGAATEAFF	TGTGCCAGCAGCCCCCAGGGGGCGGCCACTGAAGCTTTCTTT
TRBD1	TRBV29-1	NA	TRBJ2-1	14	CSVEDDRAYNEQFF	TGCAGCGTTGAAGATGACAGGGCTTACAATGAGCAGTTCTTC
NA	TRBV4-1	NA	TRBJ1-5	13	CASRGESNQPQHF	TGCGCCAGCAGAGGGGAGAGCAATCAGCCCCAGCATTTT
NA	TRBV7-6	NA	TRBJ2-7	14	CASSFGTQTYEQYF	TGTGCCAGCAGCTTCGGGACCCAAACCTACGAGCAGTACTTC
TRBD1	TRBV9	NA	TRBJ2-2	17	CASSVARDRGDTGELFF	TGTGCCAGCAGCGTAGCAAGGGACAGGGGAGACACCGGGGAGCTGTTTTTT
TRBD2	TRBV5-5	NA	TRBJ2-7	14	CASSSGTRVSEQYF	TGTGCCAGCAGCTCCGGGACTAGGGTAAGCGAGCAGTACTTC
NA	TRBV30	NA	TRBJ2-7	11	CAWSLGGEQYF	TGTGCCTGGAGTCTCGGAGGGGAGCAGTACTTC
TRBD2	TRBV29-1	NA	TRBJ2-7	11	CSVQSGGEQYF	TGCAGCGTTCAGAGCGGGGGCGAGCAGTACTTC
NA	TRBV5-6	once	TRBJ1-3	15	CASSSLRVAGNTIYF	TGTGCCAGCAGCTCCCTGAGGGTAGCTGGAAACACCATATATTTT
NA	TRBV4-1	once	TRBJ1-1	14	CASSFGSMNTEAFF	TGCGCCAGCAGCTTCGGGAGTATGAACACTGAAGCTTTCTTT
NA	TRBV11-3	NA	TRBJ2-7	15	CASSPRGPGLNEQYF	TGTGCCAGCAGCCCGAGAGGTCCGGGGCTGAACGAGCAGTACTTC
TRBD2	TRBV28	NA	TRBJ2-1	17	CAASYPNSGSSYNEQFF	TGTGCCGCTAGTTACCCGAATAGCGGGAGCTCCTACAATGAGCAGTTCTTC
NA	TRBV5-5	NA	TRBJ2-5	12	CASSLVRTTPYF	TGTGCCAGCAGCTTGGTCCGGACTACCCCGTACTTC
TRBD1	TRBV2	NA	TRBJ2-7	20	CASRGWTGGLSAREALGQYF	TGTGCCAGCCGAGGGTGGACAGGGGGTCTCTCAGCGCGGGAGGCCCTCGGGCAGTACTTC
TRBD1	TRBV18	once	TRBJ1-2	18	CASSDARDRGLANYGYTF	TGTGCCAGCTCCGATGCCCGGGACAGGGGCTTAGCTAACTATGGCTACACCTTC
NA	TRBV29-1	NA	TRBJ1-1	13	CSVLQGPNTEAFF	TGCAGCGTCCTACAGGGACCGAACACTGAAGCTTTCTTT
NA	TRBV6-1	NA	TRBJ2-7	15	CASSPVLTAHYEQYF	TGTGCCAGCAGTCCGGTCTTGACAGCCCACTACGAGCAGTACTTC